These T cell receptor beta chains were read from a single sample in a study of blood T cell repertoires in COVID-19. The repertoire was sequenced with immunoSEQ multiplex PCR; TCRdb's copy has only in-frame clones and lacks some. Among roughly 230,000 clones listed, roughly 80% were seen once. The sample comprised peripheral blood. The receptors originated from a woman older than 75 with COVID-19, enrolled during active disease. Each CDR3 is given with its conserved first and last residue. A D gene is named only where the DNA matches it firmly. Only some rows state a clone size, as once, few, many or a class for expanded clones.

J: TRBJ1-2
V: TRBV7-2
D: TRBD1
size: NA
CDR3: CASSLAGQGLSGYTF
DNA: TGTGCCAGCAGCTTAGCGGGACAGGGTCTTTCTGGCTACACCTTC

J: TRBJ1-2
V: TRBV28
D: NA
size: once
CDR3: CASSLQEFYGYTF
DNA: TGTGCCAGCAGTTTACAGGAATTTTATGGCTACACCTTC

J: TRBJ1-2
V: TRBV7-6
D: TRBD1
size: NA
CDR3: CASSAQGTGGSTNYGYTF
DNA: TGTGCCAGCAGCGCCCAGGGGACAGGGGGATCAACCAACTATGGCTACACCTTC

J: TRBJ2-1
V: TRBV7-2
D: NA
size: NA
CDR3: CAGSLGTVNEQFF
DNA: TGTGCCGGCAGCTTAGGAACAGTCAATGAGCAGTTCTTC

J: TRBJ1-4
V: TRBV24-1
D: NA
size: NA
CDR3: CATSGWQDEKLFF
DNA: TGTGCCACCAGTGGGTGGCAGGATGAAAAACTGTTTTTT

J: TRBJ1-5
V: TRBV2
D: NA
size: NA
CDR3: CASSALYSNQPQHF
DNA: TGTGCCAGCAGTGCCCTGTATAGCAATCAGCCCCAGCATTTT

J: TRBJ2-3
V: TRBV28
D: NA
size: NA
CDR3: CASSFRGRGKSTDTQYF
DNA: TGTGCCAGCAGTTTCCGGGGGCGGGGGAAATCAACAGATACGCAGTATTTT

J: TRBJ2-7
V: TRBV7-2
D: NA
size: NA
CDR3: CASSLGASNYEQYF
DNA: TGTGCCAGCAGCTTAGGAGCCTCTAACTACGAGCAGTACTTC

J: TRBJ2-5
V: TRBV11-2
D: TRBD2
size: NA
CDR3: CASSLGTRVETQYF
DNA: TGTGCCAGCAGCCTCGGGACTAGGGTGGAGACCCAGTACTTC

J: TRBJ1-5
V: TRBV28
D: NA
size: NA
CDR3: CASRAPLRPGLLNQPQHF
DNA: TGTGCCAGCAGGGCCCCCCTTCGACCCGGACTCCTCAATCAGCCCCAGCATTTT

J: TRBJ1-2
V: TRBV18
D: TRBD1
size: once
CDR3: CASSPPGQPIYGYTF
DNA: TGTGCCAGCTCACCACCGGGACAGCCGATCTATGGCTACACCTTC

J: TRBJ2-3
V: TRBV7-9
D: TRBD2
size: NA
CDR3: CASSFSGVPTDTQYF
DNA: TGTGCCAGCAGCTTTAGCGGGGTCCCCACAGATACGCAGTATTTT

J: TRBJ2-2
V: TRBV7-7
D: TRBD1
size: NA
CDR3: CATGQGNTGELFF
DNA: TGTGCTACAGGACAGGGGAACACCGGGGAGCTGTTTTTT

J: TRBJ1-5
V: TRBV6-2/TRBV6-3
D: NA
size: few
CDR3: CASSRTGVYSNQPQHF
DNA: TGTGCCAGCAGTCGCACAGGCGTTTATAGCAATCAGCCCCAGCATTTT

J: TRBJ2-7
V: TRBV18
D: TRBD2
size: NA
CDR3: CASSLAGGSYEQYF
DNA: TGTGCCAGCTCTCTAGCGGGGGGTTCCTACGAGCAGTACTTC

J: TRBJ1-4
V: TRBV15
D: NA
size: NA
CDR3: CATSRDQGLGEKLFF
DNA: TGTGCCACCAGCAGAGATCAGGGGCTCGGGGAAAAACTGTTTTTT

J: TRBJ1-2
V: TRBV6-5
D: TRBD1
size: NA
CDR3: CASSYRDRGGYTF
DNA: TGTGCCAGCAGTTACCGGGACAGGGGGGGCTACACCTTC

J: TRBJ2-7
V: TRBV6-1
D: NA
size: NA
CDR3: CASSDRATAYEQYF
DNA: TGTGCCAGCAGTGACAGGGCAACCGCTTACGAGCAGTACTTC

J: TRBJ2-5
V: TRBV28
D: TRBD1
size: NA
CDR3: CASSDPGTDETQYF
DNA: TGTGCCAGCAGTGATCCTGGGACAGATGAGACCCAGTACTTC

J: TRBJ1-3
V: TRBV7-9
D: NA
size: once
CDR3: CASSLARGRGNTIYF
DNA: TGTGCCAGCAGCTTAGCGCGAGGAAGGGGAAACACCATATATTTT

J: TRBJ1-1
V: TRBV18
D: NA
size: NA
CDR3: CASSPPAATEAFF
DNA: TGTGCCAGCTCACCACCCGCGGCGACTGAAGCTTTCTTT

J: TRBJ1-2
V: TRBV29-1
D: NA
size: NA
CDR3: CSVEPTNGYTF
DNA: TGCAGCGTTGAGCCGACAAATGGCTACACCTTC

J: TRBJ2-7
V: TRBV5-5
D: NA
size: NA
CDR3: CASSLRTEPYEQYF
DNA: TGTGCCAGCAGCTTGCGGACAGAGCCCTACGAGCAGTACTTC

J: TRBJ2-3
V: TRBV11-3
D: NA
size: NA
CDR3: CASSLGVSSTDTQYF
DNA: TGTGCCAGCAGCTTAGGAGTTTCAAGCACAGATACGCAGTATTTT

J: TRBJ2-7
V: TRBV7-9
D: NA
size: NA
CDR3: CASSLGRGSSYEQYF
DNA: TGTGCCAGCAGCTTAGGGAGGGGCAGTTCCTACGAGCAGTACTTC

J: TRBJ1-4
V: TRBV30
D: NA
size: NA
CDR3: CAWSVSLGGDEKLFF
DNA: TGTGCCTGGAGTGTCTCGTTAGGGGGAGACGAAAAACTGTTTTTT

J: TRBJ2-3
V: TRBV29-1
D: TRBD2
size: NA
CDR3: CSVRLAGGPDTQYF
DNA: TGCAGCGTTCGACTAGCGGGGGGGCCGGATACGCAGTATTTT

J: TRBJ2-3
V: TRBV7-2
D: TRBD2
size: NA
CDR3: CASSLTSGGGTDTQYF
DNA: TGTGCCAGCAGCTTGACTAGCGGGGGGGGCACAGATACGCAGTATTTT

J: TRBJ2-1
V: TRBV19
D: NA
size: NA
CDR3: CASSRSDSSNEQFF
DNA: TGTGCCAGTAGTAGGTCTGATAGCTCGAATGAGCAGTTCTTC

J: TRBJ1-2
V: TRBV19
D: TRBD1
size: NA
CDR3: CASSSGQALMVTF
DNA: TGTGCCAGTAGTTCGGGACAGGCCTTGATGGTCACCTTC

J: TRBJ1-1
V: TRBV6-1
D: NA
size: NA
CDR3: CASSEDQARTEAFF
DNA: TGTGCCAGCAGTGAAGATCAGGCCCGCACTGAAGCTTTCTTT

J: TRBJ1-3
V: TRBV19
D: TRBD1
size: few
CDR3: CASRTTGGHSGNTIYF
DNA: TGTGCCAGTAGGACTACAGGGGGCCACTCTGGAAACACCATATATTTT

J: TRBJ1-2
V: TRBV2
D: NA
size: NA
CDR3: CASSDSANYGYTF
DNA: TGTGCCAGCAGTGATTCTGCGAACTATGGCTACACCTTC

J: TRBJ2-3
V: TRBV3-1/TRBV3-2
D: TRBD2
size: NA
CDR3: CASSQELRGGGDTQYF
DNA: TGTGCCAGCAGCCAAGAATTGCGGGGGGGCGGAGATACGCAGTATTTT

J: TRBJ2-5
V: TRBV27
D: NA
size: NA
CDR3: CASSFRWAFGETQYF
DNA: TGTGCCAGCAGTTTTCGGTGGGCTTTTGGGGAGACCCAGTACTTC

J: TRBJ2-3
V: TRBV3-1/TRBV3-2
D: NA
size: NA
CDR3: CASSPTHKPSTDTQYF
DNA: TGTGCCAGCAGCCCCACACATAAACCTAGCACAGATACGCAGTATTTT

J: TRBJ2-3
V: TRBV3-1/TRBV3-2
D: TRBD1
size: NA
CDR3: CASSPSDRGFRDTQYF
DNA: TGTGCCAGCAGCCCGTCCGACAGGGGGTTCAGGGATACGCAGTATTTT

J: TRBJ1-3
V: TRBV2
D: NA
size: NA
CDR3: CASSEGAGFSGNTIYF
DNA: TGTGCCAGCAGTGAAGGGGCAGGCTTCTCTGGAAACACCATATATTTT

J: TRBJ1-2
V: TRBV9
D: TRBD1
size: NA
CDR3: CASSVEDRAVWKYGYTF
DNA: TGTGCCAGCAGCGTAGAGGACAGGGCTGTCTGGAAGTATGGCTACACCTTC

J: TRBJ1-1
V: TRBV7-2
D: NA
size: once
CDR3: CASSLGQIEAFF
DNA: TGTGCCAGCAGCTTAGGGCAGATCGAAGCTTTCTTT